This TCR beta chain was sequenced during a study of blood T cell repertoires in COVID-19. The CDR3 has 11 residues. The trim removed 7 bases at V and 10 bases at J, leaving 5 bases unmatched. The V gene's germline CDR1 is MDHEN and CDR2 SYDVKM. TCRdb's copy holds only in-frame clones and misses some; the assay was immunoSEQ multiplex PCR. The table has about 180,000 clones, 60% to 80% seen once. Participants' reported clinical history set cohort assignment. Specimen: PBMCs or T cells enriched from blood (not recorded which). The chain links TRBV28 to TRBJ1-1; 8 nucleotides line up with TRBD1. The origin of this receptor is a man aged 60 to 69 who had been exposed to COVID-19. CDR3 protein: CASTEQGVAFF. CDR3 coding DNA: TGTGCCAGCACCGAACAGGGGGTAGCTTTCTTT.